This T cell receptor beta chain was recorded in a study of blood T cells in healthy people across ages. Only a few counts were recorded for this clonotype. V shed 3 bases, J shed 3 bases, and the junction held 8 bases outside the gene matches. This CDR3 has 15 amino acids. Per germline, CDR1 SGHTA and CDR2 FQGNSA. Combining a sample-barcoded 5' primer with a J-beta primer mix, a second PCR ran for 7 to 11 cycles. TCRdb re-called the 5' RACE reads with MiXCR, one entry per CDR3 protein. The repertoire holds over a million distinct CDR3 sequences, roughly 60% seen once, with under 8.5% in the top ten. V usage is TRBV7-2 and J usage is TRBJ2-7; 7 positions match TRBD2. This TCR was recovered from a man aged 18 to 29 in good health. What was sequenced was blood. CDR3 protein: CASSLTSSGDYEQYF. CDR3 nucleotide sequence: TGTGCCAGCAGCTTGACTAGCTCGGGAGACTACGAGCAGTACTTC.